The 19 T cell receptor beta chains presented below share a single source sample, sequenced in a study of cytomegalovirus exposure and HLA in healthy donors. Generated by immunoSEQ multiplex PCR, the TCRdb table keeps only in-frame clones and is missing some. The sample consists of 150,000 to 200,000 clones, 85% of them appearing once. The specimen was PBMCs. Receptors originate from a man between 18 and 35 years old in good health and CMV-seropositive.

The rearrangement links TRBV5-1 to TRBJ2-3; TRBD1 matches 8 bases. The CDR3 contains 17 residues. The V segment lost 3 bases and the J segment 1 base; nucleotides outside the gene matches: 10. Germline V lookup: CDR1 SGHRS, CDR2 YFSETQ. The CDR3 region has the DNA TGCGCCAGCAGCTCCCTACCCGTGACAGGGGGCACAGATACGCAGTATTTT. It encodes CASSSLPVTGGTDTQYF. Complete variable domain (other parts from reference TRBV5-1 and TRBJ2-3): KAGVTQTPRYLIKTRGQQVTLSCSPISGHRSVSWYQQTPGQGLQFLFEYFSETQRNKGNFPGRFSGRQFSNSRSEMNVSTLELGDSALYLCASSSLPVTGGTDTQYFGPGTRLTVL.

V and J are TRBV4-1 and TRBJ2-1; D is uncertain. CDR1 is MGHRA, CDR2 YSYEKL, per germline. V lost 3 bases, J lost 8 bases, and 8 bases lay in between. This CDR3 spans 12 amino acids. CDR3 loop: CASSHREHEQFF. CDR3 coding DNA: TGCGCCAGCAGCCATCGAGAGCATGAGCAGTTCTTC.

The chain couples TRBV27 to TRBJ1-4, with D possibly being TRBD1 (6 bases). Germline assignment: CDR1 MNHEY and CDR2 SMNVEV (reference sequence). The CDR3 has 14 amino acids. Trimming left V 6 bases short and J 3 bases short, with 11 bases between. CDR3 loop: CASRLTGSNEKLFF. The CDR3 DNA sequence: TGTGCCAGCAGACTAACAGGGTCTAATGAAAAACTGTTTTTT.

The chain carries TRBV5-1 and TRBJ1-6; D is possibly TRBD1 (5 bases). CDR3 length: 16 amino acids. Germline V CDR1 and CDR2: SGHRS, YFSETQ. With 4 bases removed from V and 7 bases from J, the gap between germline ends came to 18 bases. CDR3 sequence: CASSGTPVGGNSPLHF. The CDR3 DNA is TGCGCCAGCAGCGGAACCCCGGTGGGGGGAAATTCACCCCTCCACTTT.

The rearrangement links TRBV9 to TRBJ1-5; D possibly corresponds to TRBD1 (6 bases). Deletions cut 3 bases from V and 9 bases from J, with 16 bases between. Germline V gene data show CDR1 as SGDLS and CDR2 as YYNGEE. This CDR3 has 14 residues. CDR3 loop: CASSEGNRVSPQHF. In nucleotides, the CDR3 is TGTGCCAGCAGCGAGGGGAACAGGGTTTCGCCCCAGCATTTT.

The CDR3 sequence: CASSDKSYGYTF. CDR3 sequence (DNA): TGTGCCAGCAGCGATAAGAGCTATGGCTACACCTTC. This rearrangement joins TRBV11-3 to TRBJ1-2; D not resolved. The V gene lost 5 bases and the J gene lost 4 bases, with 8 bases spanning the gap. Germline-derived CDR1 and CDR2 are SGHNT and YENEEA. The CDR3 is 12 residues long.

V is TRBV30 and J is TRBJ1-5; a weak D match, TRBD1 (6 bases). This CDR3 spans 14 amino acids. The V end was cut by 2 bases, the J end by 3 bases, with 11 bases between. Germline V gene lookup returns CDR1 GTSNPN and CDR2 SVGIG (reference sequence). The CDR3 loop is CAWSTGQHNQPQHF. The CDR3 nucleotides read TGTGCCTGGAGTACAGGACAGCACAATCAGCCCCAGCATTTT.

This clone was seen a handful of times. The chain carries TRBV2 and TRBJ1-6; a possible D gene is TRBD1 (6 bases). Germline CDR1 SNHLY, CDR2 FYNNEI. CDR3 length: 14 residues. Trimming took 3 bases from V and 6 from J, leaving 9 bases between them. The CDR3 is CASSETGFNSPLHF. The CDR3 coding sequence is TGTGCCAGCAGTGAGACAGGCTTTAATTCACCCCTCCACTTT.

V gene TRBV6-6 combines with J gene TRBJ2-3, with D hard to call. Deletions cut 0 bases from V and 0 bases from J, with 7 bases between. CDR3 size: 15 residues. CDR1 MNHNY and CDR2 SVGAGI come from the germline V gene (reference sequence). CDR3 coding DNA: TGTGCCAGCAGTTACTCACGGAGTAGCACAGATACGCAGTATTTT. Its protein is CASSYSRSSTDTQYF.

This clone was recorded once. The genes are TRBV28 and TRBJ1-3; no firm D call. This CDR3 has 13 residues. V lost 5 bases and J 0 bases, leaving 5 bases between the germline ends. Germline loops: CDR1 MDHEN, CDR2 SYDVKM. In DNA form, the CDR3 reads TGTGCCAGCAGTCTCCCCTCTGGAAACACCATATATTTT. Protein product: CASSLPSGNTIYF.

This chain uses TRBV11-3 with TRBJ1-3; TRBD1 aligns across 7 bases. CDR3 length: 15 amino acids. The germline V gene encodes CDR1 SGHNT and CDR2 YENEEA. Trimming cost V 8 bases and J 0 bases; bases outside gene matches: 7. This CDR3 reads CASRTDRTSGNTIYF. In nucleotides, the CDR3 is TGTGCCAGCCGTACGGACAGGACCTCTGGAAACACCATATATTTT.

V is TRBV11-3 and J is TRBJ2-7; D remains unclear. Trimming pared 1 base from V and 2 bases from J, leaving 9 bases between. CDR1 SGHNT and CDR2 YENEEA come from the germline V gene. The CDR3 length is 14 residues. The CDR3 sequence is CASSLASSPYEQYF. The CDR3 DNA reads TGTGCCAGCAGCTTAGCCAGTTCACCCTACGAGCAGTACTTC.

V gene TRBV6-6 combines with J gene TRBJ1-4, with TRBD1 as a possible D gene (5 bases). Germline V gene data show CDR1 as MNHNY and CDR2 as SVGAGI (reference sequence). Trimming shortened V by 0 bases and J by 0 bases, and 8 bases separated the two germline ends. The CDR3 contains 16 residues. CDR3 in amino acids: CASSYSDTSTNEKLFF. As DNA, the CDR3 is TGTGCCAGCAGTTACTCGGACACCTCAACTAATGAAAAACTGTTTTTT.

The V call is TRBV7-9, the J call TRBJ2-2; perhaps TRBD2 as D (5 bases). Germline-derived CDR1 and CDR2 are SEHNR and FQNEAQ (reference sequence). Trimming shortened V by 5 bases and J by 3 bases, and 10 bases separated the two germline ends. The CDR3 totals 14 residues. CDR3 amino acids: CASSGEGYTGELFF. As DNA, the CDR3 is TGTGCCAGCAGCGGCGAGGGATACACCGGGGAGCTGTTTTTT.

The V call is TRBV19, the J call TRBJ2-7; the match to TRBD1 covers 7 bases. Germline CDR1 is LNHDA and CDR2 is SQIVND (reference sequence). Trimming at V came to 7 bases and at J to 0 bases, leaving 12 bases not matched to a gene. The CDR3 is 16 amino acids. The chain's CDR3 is CASKDLTTGSSYEQYF. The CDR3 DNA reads TGTGCCAGTAAGGACCTAACGACAGGGAGCTCCTACGAGCAGTACTTC.

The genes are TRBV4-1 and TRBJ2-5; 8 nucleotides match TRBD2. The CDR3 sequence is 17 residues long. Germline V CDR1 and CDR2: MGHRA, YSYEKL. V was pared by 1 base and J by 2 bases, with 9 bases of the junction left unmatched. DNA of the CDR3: TGCGCCAGCAGCCAAGGACGGGGGGGCCGGAGGCAAGAGACCCAGTACTTC. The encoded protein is CASSQGRGGRRQETQYF.

The CDR3 region has the DNA TGCAGCGTTGCCCTGACAGGGGGCCTCACCTACGAGCAGTACTTC. This encodes CSVALTGGLTYEQYF. The rearrangement links TRBV29-1 to TRBJ2-7; 10 nucleotides match TRBD1. The germline V gene encodes CDR1 SQVTM and CDR2 ANQGSEA. The CDR3 loop spans 15 amino acids. V lost 4 bases and J lost 2; bases outside the gene matches: 8.

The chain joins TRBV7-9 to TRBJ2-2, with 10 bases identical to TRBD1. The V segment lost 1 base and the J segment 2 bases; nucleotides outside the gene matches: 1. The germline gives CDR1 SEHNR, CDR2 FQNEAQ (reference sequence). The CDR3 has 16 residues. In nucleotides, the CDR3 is TGTGCCAGCAGCTTAGGGGACAGGGGAAACACCGGGGAGCTGTTTTTT. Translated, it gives CASSLGDRGNTGELFF.

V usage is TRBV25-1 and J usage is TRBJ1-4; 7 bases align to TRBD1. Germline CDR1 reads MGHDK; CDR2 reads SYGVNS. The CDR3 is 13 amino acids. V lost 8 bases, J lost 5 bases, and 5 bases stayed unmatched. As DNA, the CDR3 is TGTGCCAGCCGGCGGGACAGAAATGAAAAACTGTTTTTT. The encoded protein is CASRRDRNEKLFF.